The next 15 T cell receptor beta chains were all read from a single sample in a study of blood T cell repertoires in COVID-19. TCRdb's copy holds only in-frame clones and misses some; the assay was immunoSEQ multiplex PCR. The table records fewer than 450,000 clones, under 95% of them present only once. Specimen: peripheral blood. The receptor set was obtained from a woman between 18 and 30 years old who had recovered from COVID-19.

This clone was seen only a few times. The gene calls are TRBV3-1 (or the pseudogene TRBV3-2) and TRBJ1-1, with D possibly matching TRBD1 (5 bases). Trimming took off 2 bases at V and 6 bases at J, with 16 bases between the two ends. The CDR3 consists of 15 residues. Germline lookup yields CDR1 LGHDT and CDR2 YNNKEL (reference sequence). CDR3: CASSQLRSGRPEAFF. In DNA form, the CDR3 reads TGTGCCAGCAGCCAACTCCGGTCAGGGAGGCCTGAAGCTTTCTTT.

The rearrangement uses TRBV7-2 and TRBJ1-6, with D perhaps TRBD1 (6 bases). This CDR3 is built from 16 residues. V was clipped by 1 base and J by 6 bases, with 13 bases between them. Germline CDR1 and CDR2: SGHTA and FQGNSA. CDR3 sequence (DNA): TGTGCCAGCAGCTTAGGAGGGGCAGGGGCTAATTCACCCCTCCACTTT. As protein: CASSLGGAGANSPLHF.

The chain employs TRBV7-2 and TRBJ2-2; D may be TRBD2 (7 bases). CDR1 is SGHTA, CDR2 FQGNSA, per germline. V lost 5 bases and J lost 7, with 17 bases in between. The CDR3 runs to 15 residues. This CDR3 is CASSQPRGADGELFF. The DNA of the CDR3 is TGTGCCAGCAGCCAACCCCGGGGGGCTGACGGGGAGCTGTTTTTT.

The chain combines TRBV7-2 with TRBJ2-5; TRBD2 is a possible D gene (7 bases). Germline values: CDR1 SGHTA, CDR2 FQGNSA. Trimming took 5 bases from V and 4 from J, leaving 17 bases between them. The CDR3 is 15 amino acids. The DNA of the CDR3 is TGTGCCAGCAGCCCCTCTAAGGGGGGGTCAGAGACCCAGTACTTC. It translates to CASSPSKGGSETQYF.

The V and J genes are TRBV10-2 and TRBJ2-5, with 9 bases fitting TRBD2. CDR3 length equals 14 residues. Unmatched junction bases numbered 6, after V lost 6 bases and J lost 4 bases. Germline V CDR1 and CDR2: WSHSY, SAAADI. The CDR3 sequence is CASRSAGGGETQYF. The CDR3 nucleotides read TGCGCCAGCAGGTCGGCGGGGGGGGGAGAGACCCAGTACTTC.

This chain joins TRBV5-5 and TRBJ1-2; 8 bases fit TRBD1. The CDR3 is 17 amino acids. The J segment lost 0 bases and the V segment lost 0 bases, leaving 7 bases of the junction unmatched. Germline V gene data show CDR1 as SGHKS and CDR2 as YYEKEE (reference sequence). Here the CDR3 reads CASSLDNRDRTNYGYTF. In DNA form, the CDR3 reads TGTGCCAGCAGCTTGGATAACCGGGACAGGACTAACTATGGCTACACCTTC.

This rearrangement joins TRBV9 to TRBJ2-2; 7 nucleotides align to TRBD1. This CDR3 comprises 17 residues. V dropped 5 bases and J dropped 3; count of bases not matched to a gene: 13. Germline CDR1 reads SGDLS; CDR2 reads YYNGEE. The CDR3 sequence is CASSLRPGQTYTGELFF. The CDR3, as DNA: TGTGCCAGCAGTCTTCGACCGGGACAGACGTACACCGGGGAGCTGTTTTTT.

The chain recombines TRBV5-1 with TRBJ2-1; 8 positions agree with TRBD2. Per the germline V gene, CDR1 is SGHRS and CDR2 is YFSETQ. J gave up 8 bases and V 4 bases, and 14 bases lay outside the gene matches. The CDR3 runs 16 residues. CDR3 residues: CASSPGLARGSHEQFF. The CDR3 DNA reads TGCGCCAGCAGCCCCGGACTAGCCCGAGGATCCCATGAGCAGTTCTTC.

This chain uses TRBV7-2 with TRBJ2-1, with 8 bases aligning to TRBD2. V was clipped by 2 bases and J by 10 bases; unmatched bases: 7. Germline V CDR1 and CDR2: SGHTA, FQGNSA. This CDR3 spans 14 amino acids. CDR3 nucleotides: TGTGCCAGCAGCTTATCGGGGGGGGTTTGGGAGCAGTTCTTC. Protein: CASSLSGGVWEQFF.

V is TRBV14 and J is TRBJ2-5; D is perhaps TRBD2 (5 bases). The V end lost 1 base, the J end lost 5 bases, and 8 bases lay between the germline ends. The CDR3 has 13 residues. Per germline, CDR1 SGHDN and CDR2 FVKESK. CDR3: CASSQGIAETQYF. For the CDR3, the DNA is TGTGCCAGCAGCCAAGGGATAGCGGAGACCCAGTACTTC.

The chain carries TRBV27 and TRBJ1-1; D gene unclear. The CDR3 loop spans 11 amino acids. Between the trimmed V and J ends, which lost 10 bases and 5 bases, there was a span of 11 bases. The germline gives CDR1 MNHEY, CDR2 SMNVEV (reference sequence). This CDR3 is CAIKRGTEAFF. CDR3 sequence (DNA): TGTGCCATAAAGAGAGGGACTGAAGCTTTCTTT.

This chain joins TRBV4-3 and TRBJ2-4; the D is unclear. The CDR3 is made up of 14 amino acids. Germline-derived CDR1 and CDR2 are LGHNA and YSLEER. The V gene lost 0 bases and the J gene lost 15 bases, with 18 bases spanning the gap. CDR3 region: CASSQEIAVQVRYF. CDR3 coding DNA: TGCGCCAGCAGCCAAGAGATCGCTGTTCAGGTGCGGTACTTC.

This chain uses TRBV6-2 or TRBV6-3 with TRBJ2-5, with D unresolved. This CDR3 has 15 amino acids. The germline V gene has CDR1 MNHEY and CDR2 SVGEGT. V dropped 2 bases and J dropped 4 bases, with 14 bases sitting between them. CDR3 in DNA: TGTGCCAGCAGTTACGGGTCGAGGTTTGGAGAGACCCAGTACTTC. It yields the protein CASSYGSRFGETQYF.

Written as DNA, the CDR3 is TGTGCCAGCAGCTTGAGAGCAACTAATGAAAAACTGTTTTTT. Amino acids: CASSLRATNEKLFF. The chain joins TRBV5-4 to TRBJ1-4; D gene ambiguous. Trimming cost V 1 base and J 0 bases, with 4 bases left between them. The germline gives CDR1 SGHNT, CDR2 YYREEE (reference sequence). The CDR3 is 14 amino acids.

The V call is TRBV7-8, the J call TRBJ1-3; unclear D gene. V shed 1 base and J shed 4 bases, with 23 bases lying between them. Germline lookup yields CDR1 SGHVS and CDR2 FQNEAQ. The CDR3 spans 19 residues. The CDR3 DNA sequence: TGTGCCAGCAGCTTAGTCTCGGGTGCTCCTCTTTCGGTGGGAAACACCATATATTTT. Amino acid sequence: CASSLVSGAPLSVGNTIYF.